This TCR beta chain came from a study of cytomegalovirus exposure and HLA in healthy donors. Use of 60 Vbeta and 13 Jbeta primers characterized the PCR. Profiling relied on immunoSEQ multiplex PCR, and the TCRdb table lists in-frame clones only, not all of them. The table shows fewer than 250,000 clones, with about three quarters occurring only once. Material: PBMCs. This TCR was sampled from a woman aged 40 to 55 in good health and CMV-seronegative.

The CDR3 loop reads CAWTEGARNYGYTF. In DNA form, the CDR3 reads TGTGCCTGGACCGAGGGGGCTAGGAACTATGGCTACACCTTC. This chain uses TRBV30 with TRBJ1-2, with 7 bases that match TRBD1. The germline V gene encodes CDR1 GTSNPN and CDR2 SVGIG (reference sequence). The CDR3 loop spans 14 amino acids. After removal of 4 bases from V and 2 bases from J, the junction contained 7 bases not matched to a gene.